The 9 T cell receptor beta chains listed next were all sequenced from one sample in a study of T cells in Graves' hyperthyroidism and ophthalmopathy. The CDR3 regions of TCR beta were amplified from RNA transcripts. The HTBI primer set drove a first-round RT-PCR of the TCR CDR3. In TCRdb, the multiplex PCR reads were re-called with MiXCR into one record per CDR3 protein. The sample yields under 400,000 distinct CDR3 sequences, roughly 13% seen once. The sample was blood. The receptors here all came from a woman under 30 with Graves' hyperthyroidism.

The CDR3 is CSVYRGDEQFF. In DNA, the CDR3 is TGCAGCGTTTACAGGGGGGATGAGCAGTTCTTC. The V call is TRBV29-1, the J call TRBJ2-1; 8 bases agree with TRBD1. The germline V gene has CDR1 SQVTM and CDR2 ANQGSEA. J lost 8 bases, V lost 5 bases, and 2 bases had no gene match. This CDR3 is 11 amino acids long.

This clonotype was seen many times. DNA of the CDR3: TGTGCCAGCAGCTTAGTAAGAGGGAAGACTGGCTACACCTTC. This encodes CASSLVRGKTGYTF. This rearrangement joins TRBV7-9 to TRBJ1-2; D is unclear. There are 14 residues in the CDR3. V shed 1 base and J shed 7 bases, with 13 bases lying between them. Per germline, CDR1 SEHNR and CDR2 FQNEAQ (reference sequence).

At least ten counts were recorded for this clonotype. The chain recombines TRBV6-1 with TRBJ2-7; D may match TRBD1 or TRBD2 (7 bases each). CDR1 and CDR2 from the germline V gene are MNHNS and SASEGT. V lost 8 bases and J lost 2, with 10 bases in between. This CDR3 comprises 12 residues. CDR3 in amino acids: CASGRGPYEQYF. In DNA, the CDR3 is TGTGCCAGCGGGAGGGGGCCCTACGAGCAGTACTTC.

This clonotype has at least ten counts. The chain is built from TRBV5-1 and TRBJ1-1, with 7 nucleotides matching TRBD1. Per germline, CDR1 SGHRS and CDR2 YFSETQ. The CDR3 consists of 16 residues. The V and J ends lost 2 bases and 0 bases, in that order; junction bases with no gene match: 7. The CDR3 DNA reads TGCGCCAGCAGCTTATACCGACAGGGCATGAACACTGAAGCTTTCTTT. This codes for CASSLYRQGMNTEAFF.

This clonotype turned up a few times. This CDR3 reads CASSYKESGNTIYF. CDR3 in DNA: TGTGCCAGCAGTTACAAAGAGTCAGGAAACACCATATATTTT. V usage is TRBV7-9 and J usage is TRBJ1-3; D not resolved. Trimming took off 6 bases at V and 4 bases at J, with 13 bases between the two ends. Germline assignment: CDR1 SEHNR and CDR2 FQNEAQ (reference sequence). CDR3 length equals 14 residues.

This clonotype was recorded at least ten times. The J gene is TRBJ2-7, the V gene TRBV12-3 or TRBV12-4, with D possibly matching TRBD2 (7 bases). There are 15 residues in the CDR3. Between the trimmed V and J ends, which lost 3 bases and 7 bases, there was a span of 19 bases. The DNA of the CDR3 is TGTGCCAGCAGTTTGGGGAGGGGGGGTGGTCGGGAGCAGTACTTC. Translated: CASSLGRGGGREQYF.

This clonotype appeared many times. The chain couples TRBV7-9 to TRBJ1-1; 7 bases map to TRBD1. The length of the CDR3 is 15 residues. Germline trimming cut 4 bases from V and 5 bases from J; bases unmatched to any gene: 10. Per germline, CDR1 SEHNR and CDR2 FQNEAQ (reference sequence). Here the CDR3 reads CASSYGRGLGTEAFF. Written as DNA, the CDR3 is TGTGCCAGCAGCTATGGCAGGGGGTTGGGTACTGAAGCTTTCTTT.

The chain links TRBV15 to TRBJ2-7; D gene unclear. CDR1 LNHNV and CDR2 YYDKDF come from the germline V gene (reference sequence). The CDR3 extends over 13 amino acids. V was cut by 0 bases and J by 3 bases, with 6 bases left in between. The CDR3, as DNA: TGTGCCACCAGCAGAGAAGGCAGCTACGAGCAGTACTTC. This gives the protein CATSREGSYEQYF.

As for this clonotype: A much more abundant neighbour one base away suggests this may be a read error. Here the CDR3 DNA reads TGTGCCAGCAGTTTACGCGGCCAGGGGGGGCGCCGAGAAGCTTTCTTT. Encoded protein: CASSLRGQGGRREAFF. The V gene is TRBV28, the J gene TRBJ1-1; 7 nucleotides align to TRBD1. V dropped 2 bases and J dropped 8; count of bases not matched to a gene: 14. This CDR3 is 16 amino acids long. Germline CDR1 and CDR2: MDHEN and SYDVKM.